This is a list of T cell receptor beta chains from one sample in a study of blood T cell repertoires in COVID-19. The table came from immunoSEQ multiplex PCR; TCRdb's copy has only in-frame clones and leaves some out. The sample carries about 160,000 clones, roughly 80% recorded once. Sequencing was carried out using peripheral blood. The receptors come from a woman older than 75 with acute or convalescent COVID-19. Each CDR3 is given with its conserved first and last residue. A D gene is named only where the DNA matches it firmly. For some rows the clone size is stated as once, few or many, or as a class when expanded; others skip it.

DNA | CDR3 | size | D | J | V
TGTGCCAGCAGCTTAGGATTGAGCACTGAAGCTTTCTTT | CASSLGLSTEAFF | NA | NA | TRBJ1-1 | TRBV11-3
TGTGCCAGCAGCTTCGGACACATGAACACTGAAGCTTTCTTT | CASSFGHMNTEAFF | NA | NA | TRBJ1-1 | TRBV7-9
TGTGCCAGAGATTCGCGGGGGGCCGACACCGGGGAGCTGTTTTTT | CARDSRGADTGELFF | NA | TRBD2 | TRBJ2-2 | TRBV11-3
TGTGCCTGGGACAGCTTGAACACTGAAGCTTTCTTT | CAWDSLNTEAFF | NA | NA | TRBJ1-1 | TRBV30
TGTGCCAGCAGCCCCGTAGTGCGGGAGCAGTTCTTC | CASSPVVREQFF | NA | NA | TRBJ2-1 | TRBV6-2/TRBV6-3
TGTGCCAGCAGCCGCGTGGGGCAGGAGTATGGCTACACCTTC | CASSRVGQEYGYTF | NA | NA | TRBJ1-2 | TRBV7-8
TGTGCCAGCAGCCAAGATATTGGAAGGGGCACTGAAGCTTTCTTT | CASSQDIGRGTEAFF | NA | NA | TRBJ1-1 | TRBV3-1/TRBV3-2
TGTGCCAGCAGCCAAGATGGGGACAGGGGTAAAAAACTGTTTTTT | CASSQDGDRGKKLFF | NA | TRBD1 | TRBJ1-4 | TRBV3-1/TRBV3-2
TGTGCCAGCAGCGTATTTCCAGCGGGGGGCCACAATGAGCAGTTCTTC | CASSVFPAGGHNEQFF | NA | TRBD2 | TRBJ2-1 | TRBV9
TGTGCCAGTAGTATGAGAAACTGGGACAGCCGGAAGTATCAGCCCCAGCATTTT | CASSMRNWDSRKYQPQHF | NA | TRBD1 | TRBJ1-5 | TRBV19
TGTGCCTGGCAAACGGGGTATATCTCAGATACGCAGTATTTT | CAWQTGYISDTQYF | NA | NA | TRBJ2-3 | TRBV30
TGCGCCAGCAGCTGGAGGGGACAGGGGGCAGATACGCAGTATTTT | CASSWRGQGADTQYF | NA | TRBD1 | TRBJ2-3 | TRBV5-1
TGTGCCAGCAGCCAAAGACAGGGGACCTACAATGAGCAGTTCTTC | CASSQRQGTYNEQFF | NA | TRBD1 | TRBJ2-1 | TRBV3-1/TRBV3-2
TGTGCCACCAGTGACCCGGGACAGGGGGACACCGGGGAGCTGTTTTTT | CATSDPGQGDTGELFF | NA | TRBD1 | TRBJ2-2 | TRBV24-1
TGTGCCAGCAGCCAAACCCCCAGGGATGAGCAGTTCTTC | CASSQTPRDEQFF | NA | NA | TRBJ2-1 | TRBV11-2
TGCGCCAGCAGCTCGGGGGGTAGCGGGATATACGAGCAGTACTTC | CASSSGGSGIYEQYF | few | TRBD2 | TRBJ2-7 | TRBV5-1
TGTGCCAGCAGCTTTGCACGCCAGGAAAACTCCGAGCAGTACTTC | CASSFARQENSEQYF | NA | NA | TRBJ2-7 | TRBV7-8
TGTGCCAGCAGCTTCGGAGCGGGGGGCGGGGATACGCAGTATTTT | CASSFGAGGGDTQYF | NA | TRBD2 | TRBJ2-3 | TRBV7-3
TGTGCCAGCAGCGCCCAGGGAGGGTGGGAAGAAAAACTGTTTTTT | CASSAQGGWEEKLFF | NA | NA | TRBJ1-4 | TRBV7-9
TGTGCCAGCAGCGCCCTAGCCTCCAAGGGAGATACGCAGTATTTT | CASSALASKGDTQYF | NA | NA | TRBJ2-3 | TRBV7-2
TGTGCCAGCTCACCGGCGGCAGATGGCTACACCTTC | CASSPAADGYTF | NA | NA | TRBJ1-2 | TRBV18
TGTGCCAGCTCACCTCCACAGGGCGGCCCGGGTCGGCCCCAGCATTTT | CASSPPQGGPGRPQHF | NA | NA | TRBJ1-5 | TRBV18
TGTGCCAGCAGCTTGGTACTAGCGGGGGGTTTAGATACGCAGTATTTT | CASSLVLAGGLDTQYF | NA | TRBD2 | TRBJ2-3 | TRBV5-6
TGCGCCAGCAGCCAAGAGGGGGGATATAGCAATCAGCCCCAGCATTTT | CASSQEGGYSNQPQHF | few | NA | TRBJ1-5 | TRBV4-1
TGTGCCAGCAGCACCGGGACAGGGGCGGTTGAAGCTTTCTTT | CASSTGTGAVEAFF | NA | TRBD1 | TRBJ1-1 | TRBV7-9
TGTGCCAGCACCCCAGCGGGATCCTATGGCTACACCTTC | CASTPAGSYGYTF | few | NA | TRBJ1-2 | TRBV5-6
TGTGCCAGCAGCGTAGGTTTCCGGGGAGAGACCCAGTACTTC | CASSVGFRGETQYF | NA | NA | TRBJ2-5 | TRBV9
TGTGCCAGCTCGACGCGACAGGGGTTGACGAACACTGAAGCTTTCTTT | CASSTRQGLTNTEAFF | NA | TRBD1 | TRBJ1-1 | TRBV18
TGTGCCAGCAGCACCCGCGGACAGCCCTACGAGCAGTACTTC | CASSTRGQPYEQYF | NA | NA | TRBJ2-7 | TRBV11-1
TGCGCCAGCAGACCGACAGGGGGATGTACCGGGGAGCTGTTTTTT | CASRPTGGCTGELFF | NA | TRBD1 | TRBJ2-2 | TRBV10-1
TGTGCCAGCAGCTTAAGGGGCCAGTCGAACACCGGGGAGCTGTTTTTT | CASSLRGQSNTGELFF | NA | NA | TRBJ2-2 | TRBV7-6
TGTGCCAGCAGCTTAGTGGGACTCTCGAATGAAAAACTGTTTTTT | CASSLVGLSNEKLFF | NA | NA | TRBJ1-4 | TRBV11-2
TGTGCCAGCAGCCAAACTAGCGGGAGTTACAATGAGCAGTTCTTC | CASSQTSGSYNEQFF | NA | TRBD2 | TRBJ2-1 | TRBV7-6
TGTGCCAGCAGTTCGACTAGCGGGGCCTACGAGCAGTACTTC | CASSSTSGAYEQYF | NA | TRBD2 | TRBJ2-7 | TRBV6-2/TRBV6-3
TGTGCCAGCAGCCCAAAGAGGGACAGGGACAGCTACGAGCAGTACTTC | CASSPKRDRDSYEQYF | NA | TRBD1 | TRBJ2-7 | TRBV11-1
TGCAGCGTTGATGGGACAGCTGACACTGAAGCTTTCTTT | CSVDGTADTEAFF | few | TRBD1 | TRBJ1-1 | TRBV29-1
TGTGCCAGCTCACCTGGACTAAACACTGAAGCTTTCTTT | CASSPGLNTEAFF | NA | NA | TRBJ1-1 | TRBV18
TGTGCCAGCAGCGAGTCACAGGGCTTTAATGAAAAACTGTTTTTT | CASSESQGFNEKLFF | few | NA | TRBJ1-4 | TRBV9
TGTGCCAGCAGCTTAAGGATGGACGCGGGAGAAGCAGATACGCAGTATTTT | CASSLRMDAGEADTQYF | NA | TRBD2 | TRBJ2-3 | TRBV7-8
TGCGCCAGCAGTAACCTATTGACAGGGGGCACCTACGAGCAGTACTTC | CASSNLLTGGTYEQYF | NA | TRBD1 | TRBJ2-7 | TRBV4-3
TGCAGTGCTAGCATCCAAGAGACCCAGTACTTC | CSASIQETQYF | NA | NA | TRBJ2-5 | TRBV20-1
TGCGCCAGCAGCCTTGGTAGCGGGGGGAACACCGGGGAGCTGTTTTTT | CASSLGSGGNTGELFF | NA | TRBD2 | TRBJ2-2 | TRBV4-1
TGTGCCAGCAATGCCCCGACAGGGACCTACGAGCAGTACTTC | CASNAPTGTYEQYF | NA | TRBD1 | TRBJ2-7 | TRBV2
TGCGCCAGCAGCTTGGCCCGGTGGACTAGCGGGAGAGACGACAATGAGCAGTTCTTC | CASSLARWTSGRDDNEQFF | few | TRBD2 | TRBJ2-1 | TRBV5-1
TGTGCCAGCAGCTACGGGACAGCTGGAAACACCATATATTTT | CASSYGTAGNTIYF | NA | TRBD1 | TRBJ1-3 | TRBV7-8
TGTGCCAGCTCACCAACCGGGGGTGAAGCTTTCTTT | CASSPTGGEAFF | NA | NA | TRBJ1-1 | TRBV18
TGTGCCAGTAAGGCAGGGCTAGCGGGAGGAAACATTCAGTACTTC | CASKAGLAGGNIQYF | few | TRBD2 | TRBJ2-4 | TRBV19
TGTGCCAGCAGCCCGATCAGATCCGGGGAGCTGTTTTTT | CASSPIRSGELFF | NA | NA | TRBJ2-2 | TRBV7-3